What follows is one T cell receptor beta chain and its context. Some clones are missing from TCRdb's copy, which holds only in-frame ones; the method was immunoSEQ multiplex PCR. The repertoire holds 33,000 or so clones, with 90% as singletons. The sample belongs to a study of T cell changes during pregnancy in multiple sclerosis. Germline values: CDR1 MNHEY, CDR2 SVGAGI. With V trimmed by 2 bases and J by 2 bases, 3 bases remained unmatched. CDR3 length: 14 amino acids. The origin of this receptor is a female donor in good health, enrolled as a control in a pregnancy study. Sequenced here: peripheral blood, sampled in the third trimester of pregnancy. The chain employs TRBV6-5 and TRBJ2-7; 7 bases fit TRBD1. The CDR3 sequence is CASSYTTGPYEQYF. The CDR3 nucleotides read TGTGCCAGCAGTTACACGACAGGGCCCTACGAGCAGTACTTC.